This is a list of T cell receptor beta chains from one sample in a study of Ad26.COV2.S vaccination and SARS-CoV-2 variants. The repertoire was sequenced with immunoSEQ multiplex PCR; TCRdb's copy has only in-frame clones and lacks some. This table has 300,000 to 400,000 clones, roughly 90% appearing once. Sequenced here: peripheral blood, sampled in a trial of Ad26.COV2.S vaccine versus placebo. These receptors were taken from a person between 18 and 60 years old who received the Ad26.COV2.S COVID-19 vaccine or a placebo. The CDR3 runs from the conserved cysteine through the conserved F or W. A D gene is named only where the DNA matches it firmly. Rows give clone size only sometimes, using once, few, many, or a class for an expanded clone.

j_call,clone_size,d_call,v_call,cdr3_nt,cdr3_aa
TRBJ1-2,.,.,TRBV30,TGTGCCTGGAGAAGGGGCAACCTGGGAGGCTACACCTTC,CAWRRGNLGGYTF
TRBJ2-7,.,TRBD1,TRBV7-3,TGTGCCAGCAGCCCTGGGGACAGGTTTTACGAGCAGTACTTC,CASSPGDRFYEQYF
TRBJ2-5,.,.,TRBV19,TGTGCCAGTAGTATAGACTGGTTCGGAGAGACCCAGTACTTC,CASSIDWFGETQYF
TRBJ2-7,.,TRBD1,TRBV18,TGTGCCAGCTCACCGGTTGCTAACAGGGGCTGGGAGCAGTACTTC,CASSPVANRGWEQYF
TRBJ1-2,.,.,TRBV7-2,TGTGCCAGCAGCTTAGCAGCAGGGGCCTATGGCTACACCTTC,CASSLAAGAYGYTF
TRBJ1-2,.,.,TRBV11-2,TGTGCCAGCAGCTTAGGCCGTTCCTATGGCTACACCTTC,CASSLGRSYGYTF
TRBJ2-7,.,.,TRBV28,TGTGCCAGCAGTCCGGGGAGGGGGTACGAGCAGTACTTC,CASSPGRGYEQYF
TRBJ2-6,.,TRBD2,TRBV3-1/TRBV3-2,TGTGCCAGCAGCCAAGGGCCCGGACTAGCGGGAGCTTCGGGGGCCAACGTCCTGACTTTC,CASSQGPGLAGASGANVLTF
TRBJ2-7,.,TRBD1,TRBV7-9,TGTGCCAGCAGCTTAGGACAGGGTCTCTCCTACGAGCAGTACTTC,CASSLGQGLSYEQYF
TRBJ2-1,.,TRBD1,TRBV6-1,TGTGCCAGCAGTGAAGCGTCGTGGACAGGGAATGAGCAGTTCTTC,CASSEASWTGNEQFF
TRBJ1-5,.,.,TRBV19,TGTGCCAGTAAGGGGGGCTCGTATAGCAATCAGCCCCAGCATTTT,CASKGGSYSNQPQHF
TRBJ2-7,.,TRBD1,TRBV5-1,TGCGCCAGCAGCTTGGCCGGGACAGGGGGCCATGAGCAGTACTTC,CASSLAGTGGHEQYF
TRBJ1-1,.,.,TRBV2,TGTGCCAGTTGGGAGGACCTTAGGAACACTGAAGCTTTCTTT,CASWEDLRNTEAFF
TRBJ2-5,.,.,TRBV7-2,TGTGCCAGCAGCTCGTCCGGGACACCGCAAGAGACCCAGTACTTC,CASSSSGTPQETQYF
TRBJ2-5,.,.,TRBV7-9,TGTGCCAGCAGCTCTCAACTAGGACGAGAGACCCAGTACTTC,CASSSQLGRETQYF
TRBJ2-7,.,TRBD1,TRBV20-1,TGCAGTGCTAGTAGGGACAGCAACTCCTACGAGCAGTACTTC,CSASRDSNSYEQYF
TRBJ2-7,.,TRBD2,TRBV27,TGTGCCAGCAGTTCCCCTAGCGGGAGCTACGAGCAGTACTTC,CASSSPSGSYEQYF
TRBJ2-2,.,.,TRBV18,TGTGCCAGCTCACCTATGGGATATACCGGGGAGCTGTTTTTT,CASSPMGYTGELFF
TRBJ2-1,.,.,TRBV12-3/TRBV12-4,TGTGCCACCTCCCTTCCCGGGAGTGAGCAGTTCTTC,CATSLPGSEQFF
TRBJ1-2,.,.,TRBV28,TGTGCCGTACGGACAGATTTAGAGGTCTATGGCTACACCTTC,CAVRTDLEVYGYTF
TRBJ1-1,.,.,TRBV20-1,TGCAGTGCTATGCTGAACACTGAAGCTTTCTTT,CSAMLNTEAFF
TRBJ2-7,.,.,TRBV4-2,TGTGCCAGCAGCCAAGACGGACTTTCCTACGAGCAGTACTTC,CASSQDGLSYEQYF
TRBJ1-1,.,.,TRBV12-3/TRBV12-4,TGTGCCAGCATGCGTACAGTGAACACTGAAGCTTTCTTT,CASMRTVNTEAFF
TRBJ2-7,.,.,TRBV28,TGTGCCAGCAGTTTACTAGCGACCACCTACGAGCAGTACTTC,CASSLLATTYEQYF
TRBJ2-3,.,.,TRBV4-1,TGCGCCAGCAGCCAAGATCCTACTGGTCGTGCTACGCAGTATTTT,CASSQDPTGRATQYF
TRBJ2-7,.,TRBD1,TRBV5-4,TGTGCCAGCAGCATGGGACAGATCTACGAGCAGTACTTC,CASSMGQIYEQYF
TRBJ1-6,.,.,TRBV28,TGTGCCAGCAGTTTGGAGGGCGCTTATAATTCACCCCTCCACTTT,CASSLEGAYNSPLHF
TRBJ2-3,.,.,TRBV24-1,TGTGCCACCAGTGAGGGGAGTTTGACAGATACGCAGTATTTT,CATSEGSLTDTQYF
TRBJ1-5,.,TRBD1,TRBV30,TGTGCCGGGGGACAGGGCTATCAGCCCCAGCATTTT,CAGGQGYQPQHF
TRBJ2-1,.,.,TRBV30,TGTGCCTGGAGTCTAAAGGGGAGAGGGCACAATGAGCAGTTCTTC,CAWSLKGRGHNEQFF
TRBJ2-7,.,.,TRBV7-8,TGTGCCAGCAGGCACAGGGCCTCCTACGAGCAGTACTTC,CASRHRASYEQYF
TRBJ2-1,.,TRBD1,TRBV5-1,TGCGCCAGCAGCTTGGAGACAGGGGTTAACAATGAGCAGTTCTTC,CASSLETGVNNEQFF
TRBJ2-7,.,TRBD2,TRBV6-2/TRBV6-3,TGTGCCAGCAGTGATCCGGGACTAGCGGGGGAGGCCTACGAGCAGTACTTC,CASSDPGLAGEAYEQYF
TRBJ1-5,few,.,TRBV7-9,TGTGCCAGCAGCCCCTGGCCAGGGCCTACCGAAAATCAGCCCCAGCATTTT,CASSPWPGPTENQPQHF
TRBJ1-5,.,TRBD1,TRBV4-3,TGCGCCAGCAGCCAAGAGATGACAGGGGGTCGGCCCCAGCATTTT,CASSQEMTGGRPQHF
TRBJ1-1,.,TRBD1,TRBV28,TGTGCCAGCAGTTTACTCCCCCAGGGGGCCTTAGCTGAAGCTTTCTTT,CASSLLPQGALAEAFF
TRBJ2-2,.,TRBD1,TRBV3-1/TRBV3-2,TGTGCCAGCAGCCACCTAGGGGGACAGGGCATCCCCGGGGAGCTGTTTTTT,CASSHLGGQGIPGELFF
TRBJ2-3,.,TRBD2,TRBV9,TGTGCCAGCAGCGCGGGGACTAGATTCACAGATACGCAGTATTTT,CASSAGTRFTDTQYF
TRBJ2-3,.,.,TRBV9,TGTGCCAGCAGCGTAGAACCTAGTTCAGATACGCAGTATTTT,CASSVEPSSDTQYF
TRBJ1-1,.,.,TRBV18,TGTGCCAGCTCACCTGGGACCCCAGGGGACCTAAACACTGAAGCTTTCTTT,CASSPGTPGDLNTEAFF
TRBJ2-7,.,.,TRBV29-1,TGCAGCGCCGAAGATCCTAAAACCTACGAGCAGTACTTC,CSAEDPKTYEQYF
TRBJ2-5,.,.,TRBV3-1/TRBV3-2,TGTGCCAGCAGCCAAGTTCTCAAAGAGACCCAGTACTTC,CASSQVLKETQYF
TRBJ2-7,.,TRBD1,TRBV29-1,TGCAGCTCCCGGGACAGTACCTACGAGCAGTACTTC,CSSRDSTYEQYF
TRBJ2-1,.,.,TRBV19,TGTGCCAGTAGTCCTGGGGGGAGCTCCTACAATGAGCAGTTCTTC,CASSPGGSSYNEQFF